The clone carrying this T cell receptor (beta chain) was picked up many times. The antigen remains undetermined. This entry is derived from a study of glioma-infiltrating T cells. In the study overall: About a million peripheral T cells were targeted at about 4- to 11-fold coverage.

Study-level results: Patients with low tissue-blood divergence carried a signature set of shared blood CDR3 motifs. Tissue-blood divergence was below expectation in non-neoplastic patients, above in gliomas.

V lost 4 bases, J lost 2 bases, and 20 bases lay in between. The CDR3 extends over 18 amino acids. Per the germline V gene, CDR1 is MDHEN and CDR2 is SYDVKM. Amplification of TCR alpha and beta CDR3 regions from RNA used iRepertoire nested multiplex PCR. Input was roughly 100-450 ng of tissue mRNA or PBMC total RNA. TCRdb re-derived calls from the multiplex PCR reads in MiXCR, one entry per CDR3 protein. The sample includes approximately 400,000 distinct CDR3 sequences, approximately 42% of them seen just once. Specimen: glioma tissue, nonneoplastic brain tissue, or PBMCs (not recorded which). This clonotype was obtained from a human donor with low-grade glioma or glioblastoma, undergoing nonglioma brain surgery, or in good health (not recorded which). The chain recombines TRBV28 with TRBJ2-2; the D gene is possibly TRBD2 (5 bases). The CDR3: CASSSYTWTRTNTGELFF. DNA for the CDR3: TGTGCCAGCAGTTCCTATACCTGGACTCGAACAAACACCGGGGAGCTGTTTTTT.